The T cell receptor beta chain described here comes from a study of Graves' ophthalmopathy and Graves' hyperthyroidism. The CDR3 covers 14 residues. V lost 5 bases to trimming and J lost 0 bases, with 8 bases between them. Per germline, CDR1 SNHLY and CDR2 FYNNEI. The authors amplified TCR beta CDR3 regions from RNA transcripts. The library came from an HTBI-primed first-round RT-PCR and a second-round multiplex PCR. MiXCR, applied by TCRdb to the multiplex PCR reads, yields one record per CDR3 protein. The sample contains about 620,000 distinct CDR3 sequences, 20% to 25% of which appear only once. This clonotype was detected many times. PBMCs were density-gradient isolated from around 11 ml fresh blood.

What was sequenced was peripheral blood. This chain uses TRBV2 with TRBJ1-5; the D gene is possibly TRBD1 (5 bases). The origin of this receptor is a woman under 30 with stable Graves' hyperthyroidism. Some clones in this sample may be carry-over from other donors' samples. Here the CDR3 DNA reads TGTGCCAGCAGTTGGGACGGTAGCAATCAGCCCCAGCATTTT. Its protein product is CASSWDGSNQPQHF.